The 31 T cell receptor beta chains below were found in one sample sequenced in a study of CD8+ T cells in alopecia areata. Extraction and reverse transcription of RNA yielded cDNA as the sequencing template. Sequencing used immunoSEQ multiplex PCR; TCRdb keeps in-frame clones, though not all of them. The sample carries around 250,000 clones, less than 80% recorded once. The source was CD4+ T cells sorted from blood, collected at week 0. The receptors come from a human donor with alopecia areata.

CDR3 bases: TGTGCCAGCAGCTCCTGGGGACACTCCTACGAGCAGTACTTC. Amino acid sequence: CASSSWGHSYEQYF. V usage is TRBV5-6 and J usage is TRBJ2-7; a weak D match, TRBD1 (6 bases). From germline, CDR1 is SGHDT and CDR2 YYEEEE. This CDR3 contains 14 residues. V was trimmed by 3 bases and J by 0 bases, leaving 10 bases between them. The full variable domain, in which reference TRBV5-6 and TRBJ2-7 provide the parts outside the CDR3, is DAGVTQSPTHLIKTRGQQVTLRCSPKSGHDTVSWYQQALGQGPQFIFQYYEEEERQRGNFPDRFSGHQFPNYSSELNVNALLLGDSALYLCASSSWGHSYEQYFGPGTRLTVT.

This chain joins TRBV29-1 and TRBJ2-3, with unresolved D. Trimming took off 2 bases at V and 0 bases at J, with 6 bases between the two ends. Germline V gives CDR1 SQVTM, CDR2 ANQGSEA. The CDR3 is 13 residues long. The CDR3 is CSVESQSTDTQYF. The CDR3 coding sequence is TGCAGCGTTGAATCCCAGAGCACAGATACGCAGTATTTT.

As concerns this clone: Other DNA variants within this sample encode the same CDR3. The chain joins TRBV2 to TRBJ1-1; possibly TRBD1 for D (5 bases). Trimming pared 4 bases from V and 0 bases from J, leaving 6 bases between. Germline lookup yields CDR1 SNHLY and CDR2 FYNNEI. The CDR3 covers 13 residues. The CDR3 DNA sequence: TGTGCCAGCAGTGGGGGGTTGAACACTGAAGCTTTCTTT. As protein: CASSGGLNTEAFF. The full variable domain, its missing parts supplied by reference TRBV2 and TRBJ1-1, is EPEVTQTPSHQVTQMGQEVILRCVPISNHLYFYWYRQILGQKVEFLVSFYNNEISEKSEIFDDQFSVERPDGSNFTLKIRSTKLEDSAMYFCASSGGLNTEAFFGQGTRLTVV.

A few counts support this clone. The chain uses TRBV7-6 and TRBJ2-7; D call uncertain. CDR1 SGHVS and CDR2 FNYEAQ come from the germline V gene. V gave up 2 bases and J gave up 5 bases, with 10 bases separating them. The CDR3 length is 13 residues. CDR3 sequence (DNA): TGTGCCAGCAGCTTACGGCAGGCAAACGAGCAGTACTTC. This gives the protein CASSLRQANEQYF.

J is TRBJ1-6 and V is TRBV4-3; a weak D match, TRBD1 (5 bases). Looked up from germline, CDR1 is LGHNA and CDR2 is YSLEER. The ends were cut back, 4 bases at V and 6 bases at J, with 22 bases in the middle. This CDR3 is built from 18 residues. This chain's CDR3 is CASSRDLQTDGTNSPLHF. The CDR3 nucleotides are TGCGCCAGCAGCCGCGATCTCCAGACAGACGGTACTAATTCACCCCTCCACTTT.

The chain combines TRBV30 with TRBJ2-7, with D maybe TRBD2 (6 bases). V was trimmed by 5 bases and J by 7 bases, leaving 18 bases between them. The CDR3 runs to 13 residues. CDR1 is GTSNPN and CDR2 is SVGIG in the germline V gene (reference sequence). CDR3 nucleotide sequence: TGTGCCTGGTCCCAGGGACTGGCTACTGAGCAGTACTTC. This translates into CAWSQGLATEQYF.

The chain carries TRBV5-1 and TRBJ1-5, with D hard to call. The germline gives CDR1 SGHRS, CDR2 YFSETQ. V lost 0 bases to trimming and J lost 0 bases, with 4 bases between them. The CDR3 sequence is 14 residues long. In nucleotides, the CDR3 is TGCGCCAGCAGCTTGGAGGATAGCAATCAGCCCCAGCATTTT. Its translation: CASSLEDSNQPQHF.

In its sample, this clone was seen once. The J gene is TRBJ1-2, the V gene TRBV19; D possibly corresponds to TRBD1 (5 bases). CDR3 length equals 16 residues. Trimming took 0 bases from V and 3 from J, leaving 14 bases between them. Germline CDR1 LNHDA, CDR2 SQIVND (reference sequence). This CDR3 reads CASSIDLDRNHYGYTF. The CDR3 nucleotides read TGTGCCAGTAGTATAGATCTCGACAGAAATCACTATGGCTACACCTTC.

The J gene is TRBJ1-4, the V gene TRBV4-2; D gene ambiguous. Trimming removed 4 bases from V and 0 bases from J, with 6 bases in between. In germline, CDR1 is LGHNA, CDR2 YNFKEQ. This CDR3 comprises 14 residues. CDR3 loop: CASSPSATNEKLFF. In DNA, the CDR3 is TGTGCCAGCAGCCCTAGTGCAACTAATGAAAAACTGTTTTTT.

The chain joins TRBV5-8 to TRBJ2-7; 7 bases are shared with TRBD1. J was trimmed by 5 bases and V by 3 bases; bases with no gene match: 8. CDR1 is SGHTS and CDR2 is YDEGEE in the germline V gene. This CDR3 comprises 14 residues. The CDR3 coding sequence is TGTGCCAGCAGCTACAATGGACAGGCACACGAGCAGTACTTC. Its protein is CASSYNGQAHEQYF.

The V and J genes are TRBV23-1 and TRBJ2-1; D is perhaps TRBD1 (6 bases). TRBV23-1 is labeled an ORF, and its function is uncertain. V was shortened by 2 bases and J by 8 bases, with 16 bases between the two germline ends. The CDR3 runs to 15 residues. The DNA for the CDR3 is TGCGCCAGCAGTCAAGGACCTCATCAGGGGTATGAGCAGTTCTTC. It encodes CASSQGPHQGYEQFF.

The CDR3 DNA sequence: TGCGCCAGCAGCCCTGACGGGGGCCACAATCAGCCCCAGCATTTT. Protein sequence: CASSPDGGHNQPQHF. The rearrangement links TRBV5-1 to TRBJ1-5; tentatively, D is TRBD1 (6 bases). Germline CDR1 and CDR2: SGHRS and YFSETQ. The length of the CDR3 is 15 residues. The V gene lost 4 bases and the J gene lost 3 bases, with 14 bases spanning the gap.

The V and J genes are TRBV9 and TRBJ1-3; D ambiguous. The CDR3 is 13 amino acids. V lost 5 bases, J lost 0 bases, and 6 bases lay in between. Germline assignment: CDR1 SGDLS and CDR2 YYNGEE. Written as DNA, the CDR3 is TGTGCCAGCAGGGGATTCTCTGGAAACACCATATATTTT. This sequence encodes CASRGFSGNTIYF.

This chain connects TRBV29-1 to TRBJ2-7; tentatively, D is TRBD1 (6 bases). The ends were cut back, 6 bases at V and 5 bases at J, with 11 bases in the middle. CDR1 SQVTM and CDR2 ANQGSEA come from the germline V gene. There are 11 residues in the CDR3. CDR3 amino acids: CSVARGHEQYF. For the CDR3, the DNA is TGCAGCGTAGCCAGGGGTCACGAGCAGTACTTC.

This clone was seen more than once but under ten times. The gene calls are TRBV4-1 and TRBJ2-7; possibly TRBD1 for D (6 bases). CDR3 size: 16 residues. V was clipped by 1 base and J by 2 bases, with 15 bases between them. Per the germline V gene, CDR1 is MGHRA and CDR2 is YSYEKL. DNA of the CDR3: TGCGCCAGCAGCCAAGGCGACAGGAGCCACCCCTACGAGCAGTACTTC. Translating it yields CASSQGDRSHPYEQYF.

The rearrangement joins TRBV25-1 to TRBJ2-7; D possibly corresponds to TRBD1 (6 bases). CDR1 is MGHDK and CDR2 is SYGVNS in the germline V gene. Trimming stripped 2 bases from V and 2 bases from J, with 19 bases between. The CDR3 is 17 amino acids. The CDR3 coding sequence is TGTGCCAGCAGTGAAGGGGGCGGCAGCCGACTTACCTACGAGCAGTACTTC. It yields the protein CASSEGGGSRLTYEQYF.

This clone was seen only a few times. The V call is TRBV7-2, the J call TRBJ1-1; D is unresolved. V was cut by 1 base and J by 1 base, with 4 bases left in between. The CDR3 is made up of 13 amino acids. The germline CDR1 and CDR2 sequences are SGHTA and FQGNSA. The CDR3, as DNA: TGTGCCAGCAGCTTAGTCCGGAACACTGAAGCTTTCTTT. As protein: CASSLVRNTEAFF.

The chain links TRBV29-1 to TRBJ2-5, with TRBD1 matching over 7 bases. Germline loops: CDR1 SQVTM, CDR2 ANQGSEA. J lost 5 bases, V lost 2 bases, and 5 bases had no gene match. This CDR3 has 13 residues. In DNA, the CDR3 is TGCAGCGTTGAACACAGGGGCAAGGAGACCCAGTACTTC. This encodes CSVEHRGKETQYF.

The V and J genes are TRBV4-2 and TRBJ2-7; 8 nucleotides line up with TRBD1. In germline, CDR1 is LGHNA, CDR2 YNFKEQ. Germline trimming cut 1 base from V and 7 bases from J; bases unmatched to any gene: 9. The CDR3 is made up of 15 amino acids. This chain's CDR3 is CASSQVATGEREQYF. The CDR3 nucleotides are TGTGCCAGCAGCCAAGTCGCGACAGGGGAGCGAGAGCAGTACTTC.

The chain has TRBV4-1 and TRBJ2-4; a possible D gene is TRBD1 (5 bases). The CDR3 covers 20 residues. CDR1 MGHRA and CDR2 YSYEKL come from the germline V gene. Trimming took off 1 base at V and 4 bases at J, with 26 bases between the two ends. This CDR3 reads CASSQAEAKRQGARKNIQYF. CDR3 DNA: TGCGCCAGCAGCCAAGCTGAGGCAAAAAGACAAGGGGCTCGTAAAAACATTCAGTACTTC.

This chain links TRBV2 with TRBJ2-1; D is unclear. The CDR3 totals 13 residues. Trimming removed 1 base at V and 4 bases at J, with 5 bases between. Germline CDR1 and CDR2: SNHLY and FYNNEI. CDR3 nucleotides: TGTGCCAGCAGTGAAGGCGTTTACAATGAGCAGTTCTTC. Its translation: CASSEGVYNEQFF.

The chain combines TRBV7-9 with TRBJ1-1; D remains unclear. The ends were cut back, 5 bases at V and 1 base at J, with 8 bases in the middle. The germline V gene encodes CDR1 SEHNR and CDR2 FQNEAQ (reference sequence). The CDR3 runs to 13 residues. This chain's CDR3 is CASSRTENTEAFF. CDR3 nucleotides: TGTGCCAGCAGCCGTACAGAGAACACTGAAGCTTTCTTT.

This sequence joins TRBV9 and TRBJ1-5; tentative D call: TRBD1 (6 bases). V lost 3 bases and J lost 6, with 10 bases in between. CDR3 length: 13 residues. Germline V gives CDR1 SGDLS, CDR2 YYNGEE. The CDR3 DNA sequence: TGTGCCAGCAGCGCGGACAGTAGTCAGCCCCAGCATTTT. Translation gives CASSADSSQPQHF.

Here the CDR3 reads CSVAQGLTSGGYTF. The CDR3 bases are TGCAGCGTTGCCCAGGGACTAACGAGTGGTGGCTACACCTTC. The chain employs TRBV29-1 and TRBJ1-2; tentative D call: TRBD1 (5 bases). Germline V CDR1 and CDR2: SQVTM, ANQGSEA. The CDR3 loop spans 14 amino acids. Trimming cost V 4 bases and J 7 bases, with 19 bases left between them.

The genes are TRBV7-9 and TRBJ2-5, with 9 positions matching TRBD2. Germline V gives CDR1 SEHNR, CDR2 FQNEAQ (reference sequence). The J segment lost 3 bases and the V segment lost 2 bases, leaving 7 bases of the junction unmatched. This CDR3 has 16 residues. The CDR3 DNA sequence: TGTGCCAGCAGCTTACCGCTAGCGGGGTTAGAAGAGACCCAGTACTTC. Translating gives CASSLPLAGLEETQYF.

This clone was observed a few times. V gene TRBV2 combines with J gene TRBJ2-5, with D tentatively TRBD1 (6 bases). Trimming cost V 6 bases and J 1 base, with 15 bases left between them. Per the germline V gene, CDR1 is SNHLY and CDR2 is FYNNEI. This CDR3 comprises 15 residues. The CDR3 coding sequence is TGTGCCAGCAGGGTACAGACAGGCCCCCAAGAGACCCAGTACTTC. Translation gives CASRVQTGPQETQYF.

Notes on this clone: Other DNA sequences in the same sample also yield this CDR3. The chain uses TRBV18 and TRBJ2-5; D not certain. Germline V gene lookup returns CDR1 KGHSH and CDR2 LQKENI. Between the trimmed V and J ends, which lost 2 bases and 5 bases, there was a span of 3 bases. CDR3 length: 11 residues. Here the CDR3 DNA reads TGTGCCAGCTCACCAACGGAGACCCAGTACTTC. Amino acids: CASSPTETQYF.

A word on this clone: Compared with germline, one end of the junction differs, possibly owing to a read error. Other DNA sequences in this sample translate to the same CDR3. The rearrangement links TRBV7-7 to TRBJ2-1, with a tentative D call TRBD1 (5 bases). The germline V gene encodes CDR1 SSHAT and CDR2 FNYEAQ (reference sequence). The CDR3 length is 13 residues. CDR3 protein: CASSLDRYNEQFF. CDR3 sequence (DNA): TGTGCTAGCAGCCTAGACAGATACAATGAGCAGTTCTTC.

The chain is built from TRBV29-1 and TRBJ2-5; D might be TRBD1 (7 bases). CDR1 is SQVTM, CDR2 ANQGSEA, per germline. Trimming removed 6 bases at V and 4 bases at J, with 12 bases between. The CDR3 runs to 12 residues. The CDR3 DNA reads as TGCAGCGTCGGAGGGGGCTTAGAGACCCAGTACTTC. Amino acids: CSVGGGLETQYF.

CDR3 sequence: CASSDWTANQPQHF. In DNA form, the CDR3 reads TGTGCCAGCAGTGACTGGACAGCTAATCAGCCCCAGCATTTT. The chain has TRBV2 and TRBJ1-5, with a tentative D call TRBD1 (6 bases). Looked up from germline, CDR1 is SNHLY and CDR2 is FYNNEI. The CDR3 is 14 residues long. V dropped 3 bases and J dropped 4 bases, with 10 bases sitting between them.

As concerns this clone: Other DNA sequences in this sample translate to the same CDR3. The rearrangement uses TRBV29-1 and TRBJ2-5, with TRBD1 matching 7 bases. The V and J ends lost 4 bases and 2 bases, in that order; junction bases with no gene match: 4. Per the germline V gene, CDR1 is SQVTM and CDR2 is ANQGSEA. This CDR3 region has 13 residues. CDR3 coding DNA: TGCAGCGTTGCGGGCAGGGGGCAAGAGACCCAGTACTTC. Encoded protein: CSVAGRGQETQYF.